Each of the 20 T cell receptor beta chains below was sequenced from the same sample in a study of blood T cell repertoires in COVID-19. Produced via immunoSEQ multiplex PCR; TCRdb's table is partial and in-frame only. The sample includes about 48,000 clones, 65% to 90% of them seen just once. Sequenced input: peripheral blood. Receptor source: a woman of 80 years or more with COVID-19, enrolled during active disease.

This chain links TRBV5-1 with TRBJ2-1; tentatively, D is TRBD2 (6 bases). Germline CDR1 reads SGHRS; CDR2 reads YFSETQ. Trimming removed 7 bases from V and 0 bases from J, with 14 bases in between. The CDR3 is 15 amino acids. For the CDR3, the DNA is TGCGCCAGCGGGAGGCGGGGAAGCTCCTACAATGAGCAGTTCTTC. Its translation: CASGRRGSSYNEQFF.

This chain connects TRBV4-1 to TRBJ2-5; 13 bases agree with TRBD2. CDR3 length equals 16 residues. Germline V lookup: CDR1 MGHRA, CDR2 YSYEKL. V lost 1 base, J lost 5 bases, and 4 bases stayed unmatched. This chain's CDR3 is CASSQGLAGGWETQYF. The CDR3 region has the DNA TGCGCCAGCAGCCAAGGACTAGCGGGGGGTTGGGAGACCCAGTACTTC.

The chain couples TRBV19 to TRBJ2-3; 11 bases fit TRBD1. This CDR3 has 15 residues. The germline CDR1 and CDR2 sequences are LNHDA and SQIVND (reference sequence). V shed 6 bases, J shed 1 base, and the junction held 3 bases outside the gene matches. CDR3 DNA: TGTGCCAGTAGGGACAGGGGGCGCGGCACAGATACGCAGTATTTT. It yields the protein CASRDRGRGTDTQYF.

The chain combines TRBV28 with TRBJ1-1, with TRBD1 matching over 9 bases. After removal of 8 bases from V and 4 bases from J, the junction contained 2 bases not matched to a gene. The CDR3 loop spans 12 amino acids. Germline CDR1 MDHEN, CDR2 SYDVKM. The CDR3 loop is CASSTGGTEAFF. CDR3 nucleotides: TGTGCCAGCTCGACAGGGGGCACTGAAGCTTTCTTT.

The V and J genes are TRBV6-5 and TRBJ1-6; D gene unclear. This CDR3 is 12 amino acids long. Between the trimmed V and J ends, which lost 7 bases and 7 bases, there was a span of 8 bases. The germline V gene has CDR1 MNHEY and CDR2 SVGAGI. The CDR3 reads CASTDSNSPLHF. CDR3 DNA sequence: TGTGCCAGCACGGACTCCAATTCACCCCTCCACTTT.

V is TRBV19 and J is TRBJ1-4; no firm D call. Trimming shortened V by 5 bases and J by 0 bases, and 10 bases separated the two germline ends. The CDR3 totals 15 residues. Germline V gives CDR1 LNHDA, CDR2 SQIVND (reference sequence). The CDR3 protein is CASSGPRSTNEKLFF. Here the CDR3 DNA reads TGTGCCAGTAGTGGTCCGAGGTCAACTAATGAAAAACTGTTTTTT. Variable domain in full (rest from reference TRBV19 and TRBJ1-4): DGGITQSPKYLFRKEGQNVTLSCEQNLNHDAMYWYRQDPGQGLRLIYYSQIVNDFQKGDIAEGYSVSREKKESFPLTVTSAQKNPTAFYLCASSGPRSTNEKLFFGSGTQLSVL.

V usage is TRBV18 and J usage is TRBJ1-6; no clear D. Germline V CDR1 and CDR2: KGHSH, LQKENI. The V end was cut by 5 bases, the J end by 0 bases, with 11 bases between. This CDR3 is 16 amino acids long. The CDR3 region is CASSLTQFSYNSPLHF. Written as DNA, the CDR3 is TGTGCCAGCTCATTAACACAGTTCTCCTATAATTCACCCCTCCACTTT.

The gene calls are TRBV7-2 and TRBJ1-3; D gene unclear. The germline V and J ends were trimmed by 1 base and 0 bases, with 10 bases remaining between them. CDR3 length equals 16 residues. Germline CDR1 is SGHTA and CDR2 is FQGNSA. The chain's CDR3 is CASSLGSGASGNTIYF. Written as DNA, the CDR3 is TGTGCCAGCAGCTTAGGGTCGGGAGCCTCTGGAAACACCATATATTTT.

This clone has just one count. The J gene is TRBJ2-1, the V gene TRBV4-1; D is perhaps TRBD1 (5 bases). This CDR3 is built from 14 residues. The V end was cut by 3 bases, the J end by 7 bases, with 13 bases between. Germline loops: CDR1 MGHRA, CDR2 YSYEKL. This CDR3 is CASSHHPGWNEQFF. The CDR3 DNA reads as TGCGCCAGCAGCCACCATCCAGGGTGGAATGAGCAGTTCTTC.

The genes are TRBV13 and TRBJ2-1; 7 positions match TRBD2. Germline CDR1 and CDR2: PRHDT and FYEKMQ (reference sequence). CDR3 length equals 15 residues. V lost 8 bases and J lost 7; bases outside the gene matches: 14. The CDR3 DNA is TGTGCCAGCGGGCTGCGGGGGACGACGAGGAATGAGCAGTTCTTC. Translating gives CASGLRGTTRNEQFF.

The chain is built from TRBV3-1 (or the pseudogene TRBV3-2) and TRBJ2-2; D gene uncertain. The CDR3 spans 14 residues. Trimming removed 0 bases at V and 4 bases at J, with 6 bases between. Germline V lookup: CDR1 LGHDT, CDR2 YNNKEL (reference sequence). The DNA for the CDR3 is TGTGCCAGCAGCCAAGAACTACTCACCGGGGAGCTGTTTTTT. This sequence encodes CASSQELLTGELFF.

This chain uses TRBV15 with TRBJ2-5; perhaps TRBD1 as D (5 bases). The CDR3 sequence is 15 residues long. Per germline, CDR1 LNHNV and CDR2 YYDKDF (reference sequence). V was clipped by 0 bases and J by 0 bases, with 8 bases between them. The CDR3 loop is CATSRDQGNQETQYF. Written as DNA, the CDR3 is TGTGCCACCAGCAGAGATCAGGGAAACCAAGAGACCCAGTACTTC.

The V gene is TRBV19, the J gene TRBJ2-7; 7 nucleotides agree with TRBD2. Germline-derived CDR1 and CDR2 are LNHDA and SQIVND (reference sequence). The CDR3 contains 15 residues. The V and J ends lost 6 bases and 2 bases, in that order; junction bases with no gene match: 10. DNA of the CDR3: TGTGCCAGTAGCCCGGAGGGAGGGGCCCCCTACGAGCAGTACTTC. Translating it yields CASSPEGGAPYEQYF.

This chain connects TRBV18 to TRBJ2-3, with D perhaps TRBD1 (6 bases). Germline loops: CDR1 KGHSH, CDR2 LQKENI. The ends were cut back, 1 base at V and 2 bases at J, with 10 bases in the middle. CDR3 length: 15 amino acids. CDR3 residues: CASSPQTGTTDTQYF. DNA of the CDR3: TGTGCCAGCTCACCACAAACAGGGACCACAGATACGCAGTATTTT.

Here the CDR3 DNA reads TGTGCCAGCAGCCCCGGGATGAGGGAGACCCAGTACTTC. Translating it yields CASSPGMRETQYF. The rearrangement uses TRBV7-9 and TRBJ2-5; D possibly corresponds to TRBD2 (5 bases). Germline values: CDR1 SEHNR, CDR2 FQNEAQ (reference sequence). The CDR3 spans 13 residues. V gave up 5 bases and J gave up 5 bases, with 12 bases separating them.

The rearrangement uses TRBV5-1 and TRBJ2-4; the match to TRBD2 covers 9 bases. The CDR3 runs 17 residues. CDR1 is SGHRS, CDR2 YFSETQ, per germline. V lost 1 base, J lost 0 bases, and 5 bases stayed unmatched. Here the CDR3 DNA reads TGCGCCAGCAGCTTGAAGCCTAGCGGGGTAGCCAAAAACATTCAGTACTTC. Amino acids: CASSLKPSGVAKNIQYF.

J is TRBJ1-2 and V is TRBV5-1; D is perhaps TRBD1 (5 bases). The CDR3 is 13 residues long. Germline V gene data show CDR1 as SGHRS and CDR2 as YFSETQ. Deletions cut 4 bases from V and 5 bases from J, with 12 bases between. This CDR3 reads CASSPTGLYGYTF. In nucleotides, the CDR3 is TGCGCCAGCAGCCCAACAGGTCTTTATGGCTACACCTTC.

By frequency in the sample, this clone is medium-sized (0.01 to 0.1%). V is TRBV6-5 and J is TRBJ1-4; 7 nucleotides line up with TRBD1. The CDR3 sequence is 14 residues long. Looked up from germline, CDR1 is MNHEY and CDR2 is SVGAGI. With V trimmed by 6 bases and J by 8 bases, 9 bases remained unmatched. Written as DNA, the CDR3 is TGTGCCAGCAGAAAGACAGGGTCTGAGGAAAAACTGTTTTTT. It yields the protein CASRKTGSEEKLFF.

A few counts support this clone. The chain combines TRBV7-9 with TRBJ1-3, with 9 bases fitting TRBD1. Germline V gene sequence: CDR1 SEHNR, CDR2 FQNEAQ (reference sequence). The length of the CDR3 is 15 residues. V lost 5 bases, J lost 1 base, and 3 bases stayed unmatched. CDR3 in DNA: TGTGCCAGCAGCGACAGGGGGATTTCTGGAAACACCATATATTTT. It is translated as CASSDRGISGNTIYF.

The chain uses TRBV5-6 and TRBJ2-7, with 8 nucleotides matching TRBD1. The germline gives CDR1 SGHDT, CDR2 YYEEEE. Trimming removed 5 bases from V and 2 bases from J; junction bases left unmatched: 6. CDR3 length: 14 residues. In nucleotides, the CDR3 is TGTGCCAGCAGGGGGGACAGGTCCACCTACGAGCAGTACTTC. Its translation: CASRGDRSTYEQYF.